These T cell receptor beta chains were read from a single sample in a study of cytomegalovirus exposure and HLA in healthy donors. Assay used: immunoSEQ multiplex PCR; TCRdb lists only in-frame clones, some missing. The sample comprises 150,000 to 200,000 clones, about 80% of which are singletons, and roughly 5% rests with the top ten. Sample: PBMCs. These receptors were obtained from a man between 18 and 35 years old in good health and CMV-seronegative. CDR3s include the opening cysteine and the closing phenylalanine or tryptophan. Fields, in order: clone size, V gene, J gene, D gene, CDR3 DNA, CDR3 protein. A D gene is named only where the DNA matches it firmly. Only some rows state a clone size, as once, few, many or a class for expanded clones.

clone_size: .
v_call: TRBV27
j_call: TRBJ1-3
d_call: TRBD1
cdr3_nt: TGTGCCAGCAGATCTACAGGGGGCTCTGGAAACACCATATATTTT
cdr3_aa: CASRSTGGSGNTIYF

clone_size: few
v_call: TRBV2
j_call: TRBJ1-1
d_call: .
cdr3_nt: TGTGCCAGCAGTGGGACAGAAGCTTTCTTT
cdr3_aa: CASSGTEAFF

clone_size: .
v_call: TRBV2
j_call: TRBJ2-1
d_call: .
cdr3_nt: TGTGCCAGCAACCTCCAGGGGATCATCTACAATGAGCAGTTCTTC
cdr3_aa: CASNLQGIIYNEQFF

clone_size: .
v_call: TRBV7-9
j_call: TRBJ1-4
d_call: .
cdr3_nt: TGTGCCAGCAGCTTTCCGTCTACAGGCTTACGTCGGGAAAAACTGTTTTTT
cdr3_aa: CASSFPSTGLRREKLFF

clone_size: .
v_call: TRBV30
j_call: TRBJ1-5
d_call: TRBD1
cdr3_nt: TGTGCCTGGAGTTTCTCAGACAGGGGAGGCAATCAGCCCCAGCATTTT
cdr3_aa: CAWSFSDRGGNQPQHF

clone_size: .
v_call: TRBV7-2
j_call: TRBJ2-3
d_call: .
cdr3_nt: TGTGCCAGCAGCTTAGAAGGATCAGGGGCCACAACGCAGTATTTT
cdr3_aa: CASSLEGSGATTQYF

clone_size: .
v_call: TRBV27
j_call: TRBJ2-1
d_call: .
cdr3_nt: TGTGCCAGCAGTTTATCCCCCATACGGGGGAACAATGAGCAGTTCTTC
cdr3_aa: CASSLSPIRGNNEQFF

clone_size: .
v_call: TRBV7-9
j_call: TRBJ1-5
d_call: .
cdr3_nt: TGTGCCAGCAGCTCAACCATGGGCAGTGGCAATCAGCCCCAGCATTTT
cdr3_aa: CASSSTMGSGNQPQHF

clone_size: .
v_call: TRBV11-2
j_call: TRBJ2-7
d_call: TRBD1
cdr3_nt: TGTGCCAGCAGCCCGGACGGGACAGGGGTCTACGAGCAGTACTTC
cdr3_aa: CASSPDGTGVYEQYF

clone_size: .
v_call: TRBV6-1
j_call: TRBJ1-1
d_call: TRBD1
cdr3_nt: TGTGCCAGCAGTGCCAGAGAGACAGGGACAACTGAAGCTTTCTTT
cdr3_aa: CASSARETGTTEAFF

clone_size: .
v_call: TRBV5-1
j_call: TRBJ1-2
d_call: .
cdr3_nt: TGCGCCAGCAGCTTTGGCAGGAGAGGGGGTAACTATGGCTACACCTTC
cdr3_aa: CASSFGRRGGNYGYTF

clone_size: few
v_call: TRBV5-5
j_call: TRBJ2-1
d_call: TRBD1
cdr3_nt: TGTGCCAGCGGTAGGACAGGGGACTACAATGAGCAGTTCTTC
cdr3_aa: CASGRTGDYNEQFF

clone_size: .
v_call: TRBV7-9
j_call: TRBJ2-1
d_call: TRBD2
cdr3_nt: TGTGCCAGCAGCCCATTGACTAGCGGGAGCTCCTACAATGAGCAGTTCTTC
cdr3_aa: CASSPLTSGSSYNEQFF

clone_size: .
v_call: TRBV7-9
j_call: TRBJ2-7
d_call: TRBD1
cdr3_nt: TGTTCCAGCAGCTCTACAGGGGGCTCCTACGAGCAGTACTTC
cdr3_aa: CSSSSTGGSYEQYF

clone_size: .
v_call: TRBV18
j_call: TRBJ1-5
d_call: .
cdr3_nt: TGTGCCAGCTCACCAGCGTCAAACAATCAGCCCCAGCATTTT
cdr3_aa: CASSPASNNQPQHF

clone_size: .
v_call: TRBV9
j_call: TRBJ2-2
d_call: .
cdr3_nt: TGTGCCAGCCACTTCCGGGACGGGGAGCTGTTTTTT
cdr3_aa: CASHFRDGELFF

clone_size: .
v_call: TRBV29-1
j_call: TRBJ2-1
d_call: TRBD1
cdr3_nt: TGCAGCGTTGAGGAGACAGGGGGCTGGGGTGAGCAGTTCTTC
cdr3_aa: CSVEETGGWGEQFF

clone_size: .
v_call: TRBV7-6
j_call: TRBJ2-7
d_call: TRBD1
cdr3_nt: TGTGCCAGCAGCTTAGGGGGACAGGGCCTCTCCTACGAGCAGTACTTC
cdr3_aa: CASSLGGQGLSYEQYF

clone_size: .
v_call: TRBV5-4
j_call: TRBJ2-1
d_call: .
cdr3_nt: TGTGCCAGCAGCCAGCGCGGGGGCGGGAGCCCTTACAATGAGCAGTTCTTC
cdr3_aa: CASSQRGGGSPYNEQFF

clone_size: .
v_call: TRBV4-2
j_call: TRBJ2-5
d_call: TRBD1
cdr3_nt: TGTGCCAGCTCCCAGGGGGCCGCGACTGAAGAGACCCAGTACTTC
cdr3_aa: CASSQGAATEETQYF

clone_size: .
v_call: TRBV4-1
j_call: TRBJ1-6
d_call: .
cdr3_nt: TGCGCCAGCAGCCAAGGCGTAGGGGGAATTTCTAATTCACCCCTCCACTTT
cdr3_aa: CASSQGVGGISNSPLHF

clone_size: .
v_call: TRBV7-9
j_call: TRBJ2-7
d_call: .
cdr3_nt: TGTGCCAGCAGTCCACCGACTACCGCTACCTACGAGCAGTACTTC
cdr3_aa: CASSPPTTATYEQYF

clone_size: .
v_call: TRBV14
j_call: TRBJ2-7
d_call: .
cdr3_nt: TGTGCCAGCAGCCAAGATCGGGGGCAGTACTTC
cdr3_aa: CASSQDRGQYF

clone_size: .
v_call: TRBV5-5
j_call: TRBJ2-7
d_call: .
cdr3_nt: TGTGCCAGCAGCGTACAGGGATACGAGCAGTACTTC
cdr3_aa: CASSVQGYEQYF

clone_size: .
v_call: TRBV29-1
j_call: TRBJ2-7
d_call: TRBD1
cdr3_nt: TGCAGCGTAGGGACAGTAAATTACGAGCAGTACTTC
cdr3_aa: CSVGTVNYEQYF

clone_size: .
v_call: TRBV2
j_call: TRBJ2-3
d_call: .
cdr3_nt: TGTGCCAGCAGTGAGACACTTGTCGTTGATACGCAGTATTTT
cdr3_aa: CASSETLVVDTQYF

clone_size: .
v_call: TRBV5-1
j_call: TRBJ2-7
d_call: TRBD2
cdr3_nt: TGCGCCAGCAGCTTGGCCGGACTAGCGGGAGGGTTCGGCGAGCAGTACTTC
cdr3_aa: CASSLAGLAGGFGEQYF

clone_size: .
v_call: TRBV19
j_call: TRBJ2-7
d_call: TRBD1
cdr3_nt: TGTGCCAGTAGCCCGACAGGGTTCTACTACGAGCAGTACTTC
cdr3_aa: CASSPTGFYYEQYF

clone_size: .
v_call: TRBV6-6
j_call: TRBJ1-6
d_call: .
cdr3_nt: TGTGCCAGCAGCCGAGCGGGAGGTAATTCACCCCTCCACTTT
cdr3_aa: CASSRAGGNSPLHF

clone_size: .
v_call: TRBV5-4
j_call: TRBJ2-3
d_call: TRBD1
cdr3_nt: TGTGCCAGCAGCCCGACAGGGGCAGATACGCAGTATTTT
cdr3_aa: CASSPTGADTQYF

clone_size: .
v_call: TRBV19
j_call: TRBJ2-3
d_call: TRBD2
cdr3_nt: TGTGCCAGTAGTCGGGGGGGGAGCGCAGATACGCAGTATTTT
cdr3_aa: CASSRGGSADTQYF

clone_size: .
v_call: TRBV9
j_call: TRBJ2-3
d_call: .
cdr3_nt: TGTGCCAGCAGCGTAGTGCAGGGATTAGATTCAGATACGCAGTATTTT
cdr3_aa: CASSVVQGLDSDTQYF

clone_size: .
v_call: TRBV30
j_call: TRBJ2-1
d_call: .
cdr3_nt: TGTGCCTGGAGTCGGAGTAAAGAGTCGTTCTTC
cdr3_aa: CAWSRSKESFF

clone_size: .
v_call: TRBV15
j_call: TRBJ2-5
d_call: .
cdr3_nt: TGTGCCACCAGCAGAGTTACAGGGATAGAGACCCAGTACTTC
cdr3_aa: CATSRVTGIETQYF

clone_size: .
v_call: TRBV5-4
j_call: TRBJ2-1
d_call: TRBD1
cdr3_nt: TGTGCCAGCAGCTCCCCGGGACAGGGCGATGAGCAGTTCTTC
cdr3_aa: CASSSPGQGDEQFF

clone_size: .
v_call: TRBV9
j_call: TRBJ2-5
d_call: .
cdr3_nt: TGTGCCAGCAGCGTAGCTGCGTGGGACTCACTCGGCGAGACCCAGTACTTC
cdr3_aa: CASSVAAWDSLGETQYF

clone_size: .
v_call: TRBV2
j_call: TRBJ2-3
d_call: TRBD2
cdr3_nt: TGTGCCAGCAGTTACGGACTAGGGGCATCATTGGATACGCAGTATTTT
cdr3_aa: CASSYGLGASLDTQYF

clone_size: .
v_call: TRBV18
j_call: TRBJ2-7
d_call: TRBD2
cdr3_nt: TGTGCCAGCTCACGTCAACCCCCGGGACTAGCGGGGGGCGAGCAGTACTTC
cdr3_aa: CASSRQPPGLAGGEQYF

clone_size: .
v_call: TRBV5-4
j_call: TRBJ2-7
d_call: .
cdr3_nt: TGTGCCAGCAGCTCGGGACTCCCCTCCGGCGAGCAGTACTTC
cdr3_aa: CASSSGLPSGEQYF

clone_size: .
v_call: TRBV27
j_call: TRBJ1-4
d_call: .
cdr3_nt: TGTGCCAGCAGTTTGGTCAGGGATAATGAAAAACTGTTTTTT
cdr3_aa: CASSLVRDNEKLFF

clone_size: .
v_call: TRBV5-1
j_call: TRBJ1-5
d_call: .
cdr3_nt: TGCGCCAGCAGCTTGGGTGGGGGCCTGAGCAATCAGCCCCAGCATTTT
cdr3_aa: CASSLGGGLSNQPQHF

clone_size: .
v_call: TRBV4-2
j_call: TRBJ1-1
d_call: .
cdr3_nt: TGTGCCAGCAGCCAAGTACGGCAGGTGAACACTGAAGCTTTCTTT
cdr3_aa: CASSQVRQVNTEAFF

clone_size: .
v_call: TRBV5-4
j_call: TRBJ1-1
d_call: TRBD1
cdr3_nt: TGTGCCAGCAGCGACGGGACAGTCCCCTACACTGAAGCTTTCTTT
cdr3_aa: CASSDGTVPYTEAFF

clone_size: .
v_call: TRBV27
j_call: TRBJ1-6
d_call: .
cdr3_nt: TGTGCCAGCAGTTTTGGCGGCAGGGCAAATTCACCCCTCCACTTT
cdr3_aa: CASSFGGRANSPLHF

clone_size: few
v_call: TRBV19
j_call: TRBJ1-2
d_call: TRBD1
cdr3_nt: TGTGCCAGTAGTCGGGACAGTAACTATGGCTACACCTTC
cdr3_aa: CASSRDSNYGYTF

clone_size: .
v_call: TRBV6-1
j_call: TRBJ2-2
d_call: TRBD2
cdr3_nt: TGTGCCAGCAGTGAAAGACTAGCGGGAGGGCCCTTTCTTTTCAACACCGGGGAGCTGTTTTTT
cdr3_aa: CASSERLAGGPFLFNTGELFF

clone_size: .
v_call: TRBV11-2
j_call: TRBJ2-7
d_call: TRBD2
cdr3_nt: TGTGCCAGCAGCTTATTTGGGCGGGGGGGCTCCTACGAGCAGTACTTC
cdr3_aa: CASSLFGRGGSYEQYF

clone_size: .
v_call: TRBV2
j_call: TRBJ2-7
d_call: .
cdr3_nt: TGTGCCAGCGAGCCGGGGCAGGGGTACGAGCAGTACTTC
cdr3_aa: CASEPGQGYEQYF

clone_size: .
v_call: TRBV13
j_call: TRBJ2-6
d_call: .
cdr3_nt: TGTGCCAGCAGCTTAGAAGGAGGGGGCTTTTCTGGGGCCAACGTCCTGACTTTC
cdr3_aa: CASSLEGGGFSGANVLTF

clone_size: .
v_call: TRBV4-3
j_call: TRBJ1-4
d_call: TRBD1
cdr3_nt: TGCGCCAGCAGCCAAGGTCCTGGACAGGAAGAAAAACTGTTTTTT
cdr3_aa: CASSQGPGQEEKLFF

clone_size: .
v_call: TRBV9
j_call: TRBJ2-7
d_call: .
cdr3_nt: TGTGCCAGCAGCGTAAAGGGGATAGGGGGCGAGCAGTACTTC
cdr3_aa: CASSVKGIGGEQYF

clone_size: .
v_call: TRBV6-5
j_call: TRBJ2-7
d_call: TRBD1
cdr3_nt: TGTGCCAGCAGTTACGAAGGGACAGTCCTCCCCTACGAGCAGTACTTC
cdr3_aa: CASSYEGTVLPYEQYF

clone_size: .
v_call: TRBV4-3
j_call: TRBJ2-3
d_call: TRBD2
cdr3_nt: TGCGCCAGCAGCCAATCCAACGGGAGGGCCGTAGATACGCAGTATTTT
cdr3_aa: CASSQSNGRAVDTQYF

clone_size: .
v_call: TRBV19
j_call: TRBJ2-5
d_call: TRBD2
cdr3_nt: TGTGCCAGTAGTACGCGGACGGGAGGGGCGGAGACCCAGTACTTC
cdr3_aa: CASSTRTGGAETQYF